A selection of T cell receptor beta chains follows, all from one sample in a study of control samples from healthy donors and cancer patients. Clones were sequenced by immunoSEQ multiplex PCR, and TCRdb holds only the in-frame ones, with some missing. This repertoire shows 100,000 to 150,000 clones, 80% to 95% found once; its top ten account for less than 2.5%. The material sequenced was blood. These receptors were collected from a man between 18 and 29 years old in good health. Each CDR3 is given without its conserved first and last residue. Clone size, where shown, is once, few, many, or a class for clones that have expanded.

>TRBV6-1|TRBJ2-1|NA
ASSDRVPTSGGAHEQF
>TRBV7-3|TRBJ1-1|NA
ASSFGGQGTEAF
>TRBV4-1|TRBJ2-3|NA
ASSQVNLVYTDTQY
>TRBV19|TRBJ1-4|NA
ASSMTGATNEKLF
>TRBV21-1|TRBJ2-7|NA
ASSKGGTGAPRLAGGPNEQY
>TRBV2|TRBJ1-2|many
ASSEAAGGNNYGYT
>TRBV10-1|TRBJ2-1|NA
ASSSELAGGAGEQF
>TRBV12-3/TRBV12-4|TRBJ1-1|NA
ASGQGARTEAF
>TRBV7-9|TRBJ2-1|NA
ASSATGGVDYNEQF
>TRBV7-3|TRBJ2-3|NA
ASSLSPSDTQY
>TRBV10-1|TRBJ2-2|NA
ASSRGSGELF
>TRBV10-3|TRBJ1-1|NA
AISGTGGKAF
>TRBV4-1|TRBJ2-3|NA
ASSQGLQAPDTQY
>TRBV9|TRBJ2-2|NA
ASSSVGNTGELF
>TRBV14|TRBJ1-6|few
ASSHYAQNSPLH
>TRBV5-1|TRBJ1-2|NA
ASSFVIGGMGDGYT
>TRBV10-2|TRBJ2-2|NA
ASSEFGLGNTGELF
>TRBV6-5|TRBJ2-1|NA
ASSYTGGPHNEQF
>TRBV28|TRBJ1-2|NA
ASSSNNYGYT
>TRBV6-6|TRBJ1-5|NA
ASSRENQPQH
>TRBV5-1|TRBJ2-7|NA
ASSSGPGVGEQY
>TRBV4-1|TRBJ2-3|once
ASSQGGASMGTDTQY
>TRBV19|TRBJ1-5|NA
ASSIDDSNQPQH
>TRBV28|TRBJ1-3|NA
ASTVGGSGNTIY
>TRBV11-2|TRBJ1-1|NA
ASSLVLGATEAF
>TRBV6-5|TRBJ1-1|NA
ASSPPRDMNTEAF
>TRBV6-5|TRBJ2-7|NA
ASSYSGGREQY
>TRBV11-2|TRBJ2-1|NA
ASSINAAHQF
>TRBV5-1|TRBJ1-2|NA
ASNSDSNYGYT
>TRBV23-1|TRBJ1-2|NA
ASSRRCRRYGYT
>TRBV18|TRBJ2-1|NA
ASGPGQGADNEQF
>TRBV6-5|TRBJ1-2|NA
ASSYTRSPGYGYT
>TRBV7-2|TRBJ2-2|NA
ASSLRPAGDTGELF
>TRBV5-6|TRBJ2-3|NA
ASSSTATQY
>TRBV3-1/TRBV3-2|TRBJ2-7|NA
ASSPGRGALYEQY
>TRBV7-9|TRBJ1-4|NA
ASSHGDRQGNEKLF
>TRBV14|TRBJ1-6|NA
ASSLGDRGLYSPLH
>TRBV28|TRBJ1-5|once
ASSLYSGLGDQPQH
>TRBV30|TRBJ1-2|NA
AWSVTHMV
>TRBV7-9|TRBJ2-1|once
ASRLFHEQF
>TRBV9|TRBJ2-3|NA
ASSVEGLAGVSTQY
>TRBV6-6|TRBJ2-3|NA
ASRSTSLGDTQY
>TRBV5-1|TRBJ1-4|NA
ASSYELREKLF
>TRBV21-1|TRBJ2-1|NA
ASSKGPVILANEQF
>TRBV7-6|TRBJ2-1|NA
ASSYEPGLAGIYGQF
>TRBV2|TRBJ1-1|NA
ASSGMKANTEAF
>TRBV29-1|TRBJ2-5|NA
SVGTVWAETQY
>TRBV19|TRBJ2-2|NA
ASKGQGIGELF
>TRBV9|TRBJ1-3|NA
ASSQGGVAGNTIY
>TRBV5-4|TRBJ2-6|NA
ASSSSLYSGANVLT
>TRBV11-2|TRBJ1-3|NA
ASSSGFGNTIY
>TRBV3-1/TRBV3-2|TRBJ1-2|once
ASSQGAVGYT
>TRBV28|TRBJ2-1|NA
ASRPEGGRNRDEQF
>TRBV7-2|TRBJ2-3|few
ASSSPPGTDTQY
>TRBV5-1|TRBJ2-1|NA
ASSGGHFLFNEQF